This is a list of T cell receptor beta chains from one sample in a study of blood T cell repertoires in COVID-19. Only in-frame clones appear in the TCRdb table, and some are missing; sequencing was by immunoSEQ multiplex PCR. The sample has under 500,000 clones, 87% seen once. Sequencing input: PBMCs or T cells enriched from blood (not recorded which). The receptor source for this set is a woman between 18 and 29 years old with acute COVID-19. Each CDR3 is given with its conserved first and last residue. Fields, in order: J gene, clone size, V gene, D gene, CDR3 DNA, CDR3 protein. The D gene is left open where the match is weak. Clone size is shown for a subset of rows, as once, few, many or a class of expanded clone.

J: TRBJ2-1
size: .
V: TRBV5-5
D: TRBD1
DNA: TGTGCCAGCAGCTCTACAGGGGGCCCCTACAATGAGCAGTTCTTC
CDR3: CASSSTGGPYNEQFF

J: TRBJ2-5
size: .
V: TRBV5-4
D: TRBD1
DNA: TGTGCCAGCAGCTCGATTACCGGGACAGGGCAAGAGACCCAGTACTTC
CDR3: CASSSITGTGQETQYF

J: TRBJ2-5
size: .
V: TRBV18
D: .
DNA: TGTGCCAGCTCCTCCTCGACCAGGGAAGAGACCCAGTACTTC
CDR3: CASSSSTREETQYF

J: TRBJ1-6
size: .
V: TRBV6-1
D: .
DNA: TGTGCCAGCAGTGAAGACAGGCCCCAACCCCTCCACTTT
CDR3: CASSEDRPQPLHF

J: TRBJ2-4
size: .
V: TRBV2
D: TRBD1
DNA: TGTGCCAGCAGTGGACAGGGGCAAAACATTCAGTACTTC
CDR3: CASSGQGQNIQYF

J: TRBJ2-7
size: .
V: TRBV21-1
D: .
DNA: TGTGCCAGCCCCCCCCAGGACGAGCAGTACTTC
CDR3: CASPPQDEQYF

J: TRBJ1-2
size: many
V: TRBV6-5
D: TRBD1
DNA: TGTGCCAGCAGTTACGGGTCAGGGGGAGGCTACACCTTC
CDR3: CASSYGSGGGYTF

J: TRBJ2-3
size: .
V: TRBV1
D: .
DNA: TGCACCAGCAGGTACCTACTCACCACAGGGATAGATACGCAGTATTTT
CDR3: CTSRYLLTTGIDTQYF

J: TRBJ1-3
size: .
V: TRBV10-1
D: .
DNA: TGCGCCAGCAGTGAGGCAGCTGGAAACACCATATATTTT
CDR3: CASSEAAGNTIYF

J: TRBJ1-6
size: .
V: TRBV27
D: .
DNA: TGTGCCAGCAGTTTACTGTATGGGGAGTTTAATTCACCCCTCCACTTT
CDR3: CASSLLYGEFNSPLHF

J: TRBJ1-1
size: .
V: TRBV14
D: .
DNA: TGTGCCAGCAGCAAGGGGGGGCGGGTCACTGAAGCTTTCTTT
CDR3: CASSKGGRVTEAFF

J: TRBJ1-1
size: .
V: TRBV5-1
D: .
DNA: TGCGCCAGCAGCTTGGGAGAGAACACTGAAGCTTTCTTT
CDR3: CASSLGENTEAFF

J: TRBJ2-7
size: .
V: TRBV27
D: .
DNA: TGTGCCAGCGGCCCCGAGCAGTACTTC
CDR3: CASGPEQYF

J: TRBJ2-1
size: .
V: TRBV4-1
D: TRBD2
DNA: TGCGCCAGCAGCCAAGATTCACTAGCGGGTTCCTACAATGAGCAGTTCTTC
CDR3: CASSQDSLAGSYNEQFF

J: TRBJ2-5
size: .
V: TRBV3-1/TRBV3-2
D: TRBD2
DNA: TGTGCCAGCAGATTCTTAGCGGGGGATGAGACCCAGTACTTC
CDR3: CASRFLAGDETQYF

J: TRBJ2-7
size: .
V: TRBV6-5
D: .
DNA: TGTGCCAGCAGTTATGTGACAGGCTCCTACGAGCAGTACTTC
CDR3: CASSYVTGSYEQYF

J: TRBJ2-7
size: .
V: TRBV3-1/TRBV3-2
D: TRBD1
DNA: TGTGCCAGCAGCCCCGACCGGGACAGGAGCTACGAGCAGTACTTC
CDR3: CASSPDRDRSYEQYF

J: TRBJ1-2
size: .
V: TRBV3-1/TRBV3-2
D: .
DNA: TGTGCCAGCAGCCAAGGGCAGAACCCTTGGGGCTACACCTTC
CDR3: CASSQGQNPWGYTF

J: TRBJ1-1
size: .
V: TRBV3-1/TRBV3-2
D: .
DNA: TGTGCCAGCAGCCAAGACAGGAACACTGAAGCTTTCTTT
CDR3: CASSQDRNTEAFF

J: TRBJ2-7
size: .
V: TRBV6-1
D: TRBD1
DNA: TGTGCCAGCAGTGATATGTTGAGACAGGGGACTCTGGCGAGCCGCTACGAGCAGTACTTC
CDR3: CASSDMLRQGTLASRYEQYF

J: TRBJ1-6
size: .
V: TRBV28
D: .
DNA: TGTGCCAGCAGTTTCAGGGGTGTTAGTTCACCCCTCCACTTT
CDR3: CASSFRGVSSPLHF

J: TRBJ2-7
size: few
V: TRBV4-2
D: TRBD1
DNA: TGTGCCAGCAGCCAGGCAGGGGGCCCCTACGAGCAGTACTTC
CDR3: CASSQAGGPYEQYF

J: TRBJ2-7
size: .
V: TRBV6-5
D: TRBD1
DNA: TGTGCCAGCAGAATCGGGACAGGCTCCTACGAGCAGTACTTC
CDR3: CASRIGTGSYEQYF

J: TRBJ1-1
size: .
V: TRBV7-6
D: .
DNA: TGTGCCAGTAGGGGCCACGACACTGAAGCTTTCTTT
CDR3: CASRGHDTEAFF

J: TRBJ1-1
size: .
V: TRBV4-1
D: TRBD1
DNA: TGCGCCAGCAGCCAGGCACAGGGGATGAACACTGAAGCTTTCTTT
CDR3: CASSQAQGMNTEAFF

J: TRBJ2-7
size: .
V: TRBV7-8
D: .
DNA: TGTGCCAGCAGTCCTGCGCGGGACGGAGCCTACGAGCAGTACTTC
CDR3: CASSPARDGAYEQYF

J: TRBJ1-1
size: .
V: TRBV12-3/TRBV12-4
D: .
DNA: TGTGCCAGCAGTATGACAGGGAACACTGAAGCTTTCTTT
CDR3: CASSMTGNTEAFF

J: TRBJ1-2
size: once
V: TRBV19
D: .
DNA: TGTGCCAGTAGCCTACAGGCGCACTATGGCTACACCTTC
CDR3: CASSLQAHYGYTF

J: TRBJ1-5
size: .
V: TRBV23-1
D: .
DNA: TGCGCCAGCAGGGACAGCCATCAGCCCCAGCATTTT
CDR3: CASRDSHQPQHF

J: TRBJ2-7
size: once
V: TRBV10-3
D: TRBD2
DNA: TGTGCCATAAAAGAGCGGGAGGGCCTATACGAGCAGTACTTC
CDR3: CAIKEREGLYEQYF

J: TRBJ1-5
size: once
V: TRBV19
D: .
DNA: TGTGCCAGTAGTATCGTGACAGAAAGCAACCAGCATTTT
CDR3: CASSIVTESNQHF

J: TRBJ2-3
size: few
V: TRBV10-1
D: TRBD2
DNA: TGCGCCAGCAGTGCGACTAGCGGGGGAAGCACAGATACGCAGTATTTT
CDR3: CASSATSGGSTDTQYF

J: TRBJ2-7
size: .
V: TRBV15
D: .
DNA: TGTGCCACCAGCAGAGGACTTGAAAACTACGAGCAGTACTTC
CDR3: CATSRGLENYEQYF

J: TRBJ2-3
size: .
V: TRBV5-6
D: TRBD2
DNA: TGTGCCAGCAGCTACCGGCGGACTAGCGGGGTCACAGATACGCAGTATTTT
CDR3: CASSYRRTSGVTDTQYF

J: TRBJ1-3
size: .
V: TRBV4-3
D: .
DNA: TGCGCCAGCAGCCAAGAGTGGGGGGGCGGAAACACCATATATTTT
CDR3: CASSQEWGGGNTIYF

J: TRBJ2-2
size: once
V: TRBV7-9
D: TRBD1
DNA: TGTGCCAGCAGCTTAGGGACAGGCCTAAACACCGGGGAGCTGTTTTTT
CDR3: CASSLGTGLNTGELFF

J: TRBJ2-2
size: .
V: TRBV5-6
D: .
DNA: TGTGCCAGCAGCTGGGCCTCGGAAAGAGGGACCGGGGAGCTGTTTTTT
CDR3: CASSWASERGTGELFF

J: TRBJ2-7
size: .
V: TRBV15
D: TRBD1
DNA: TGTGCCACCAGCAGACAGGGGGCTTGGGAGCAGTACTTC
CDR3: CATSRQGAWEQYF

J: TRBJ1-3
size: once
V: TRBV13
D: .
DNA: TGTGCCAGCAGCTTTACCGGGCAGGGAGGAAACACCATATATTTT
CDR3: CASSFTGQGGNTIYF

J: TRBJ1-2
size: .
V: TRBV6-5
D: .
DNA: TGTGCCAGCAGCCTCGGTCCTAACTATGGCTACACCTTC
CDR3: CASSLGPNYGYTF

J: TRBJ2-1
size: .
V: TRBV6-5
D: .
DNA: TGTGCCAGCAGTTACTCAGGGGTACCTGAGCAGTTCTTC
CDR3: CASSYSGVPEQFF

J: TRBJ1-1
size: .
V: TRBV5-5
D: .
DNA: TGTGCCAGCAGCCCAAGACAGTCCTGGGCCACTGAAGCTTTCTTT
CDR3: CASSPRQSWATEAFF

J: TRBJ2-2
size: .
V: TRBV28
D: .
DNA: TGTGCCAGCAGTAAAGCGGGGAACACCGGGGAGCTGTTTTTT
CDR3: CASSKAGNTGELFF